One sample yielded the 6 T cell receptor beta chains listed below, sequenced in a study of T cell repertoires in cytomegalovirus infection. No antigen is known for these receptors. TCRdb reprocessed the reads via MiXCR and lists one record per CDR3 protein. The repertoire has about 37,000 distinct CDR3 sequences, approximately 52% of them found once; the top ten carry over 75%. The source was CD8+ T cells from cultured PBMCs, collected from culture after CMV antigen stimulation. The receptors originated from a human donor in good health (CMV status not recorded). Some clones in this sample may be carry-over from other donors' samples.

The chain is built from TRBV7-6 and TRBJ1-2, with a tentative D call TRBD1 (6 bases). Germline V gene sequence: CDR1 SGHVS, CDR2 FNYEAQ. Trimming left V 1 base short and J 8 bases short, with 14 bases between. The CDR3 has 14 residues. CDR3 DNA sequence: TGTGCCAGCAGCTTAGGCCCGACAGGTCGGGGCTACACCTTC. Its translation: CASSLGPTGRGYTF.

Judged by abundance, this clonotype is large. The CDR3 here is CASSPRLAGATDTQYF. CDR3 in DNA: TGTGCCAGCAGCCCCAGACTAGCGGGAGCGACAGATACGCAGTATTTT. The chain joins TRBV7-2 to TRBJ2-3; 12 bases are shared with TRBD2. Unmatched junction bases numbered 6, after V lost 5 bases and J lost 3 bases. This CDR3 is 16 amino acids long. CDR1 SGHTA and CDR2 FQGNSA come from the germline V gene.

The V call is TRBV6-5, the J call TRBJ1-2; D not certain. Germline V gene lookup returns CDR1 MNHEY and CDR2 SVGAGI. The CDR3 spans 15 residues. The V end lost 0 bases, the J end lost 3 bases, and 11 bases lay between the germline ends. The CDR3 reads CASSYSRALYYGYTF. The CDR3 DNA sequence: TGTGCCAGCAGTTACTCGAGGGCTCTGTACTATGGCTACACCTTC.

The chain carries TRBV12-3 or TRBV12-4 and TRBJ1-2, with D unresolved. This CDR3 is 13 amino acids long. Trimming removed 1 base at V and 4 bases at J, with 7 bases between. The CDR3 nucleotides read TGTGCCAGCAGTTTAGTCTACCCCTATGGCTACACCTTC. Its translation is CASSLVYPYGYTF.

This chain connects TRBV28 to TRBJ2-1, with unresolved D. Trimming took off 3 bases at V and 3 bases at J, with 15 bases between the two ends. The CDR3 is 16 residues long. Germline V gene sequence: CDR1 MDHEN, CDR2 SYDVKM. CDR3 sequence (DNA): TGTGCCAGCAGTTTGGGCCGAGCCGTAGGCTACAATGAGCAGTTCTTC. It encodes CASSLGRAVGYNEQFF. The full variable domain, rest sourced from reference TRBV28 and TRBJ2-1, is DVKVTQSSRYLVKRTGEKVFLECVQDMDHENMFWYRQDPGLGLRLIYFSYDVKMKEKGDIPEGYSVSREKKERFSLILESASTNQTSMYLCASSLGRAVGYNEQFFGPGTRLTVL.

V gene TRBV12-3 or TRBV12-4 combines with J gene TRBJ1-2, with unresolved D. This CDR3 has 17 residues. The ends were cut back, 3 bases at V and 8 bases at J, with 25 bases in the middle. CDR3 DNA sequence: TGTGCCAGCAGTTTTGATCTTCCCCTCGGCGGAGCTGACGGCTACACCTTC. Translated: CASSFDLPLGGADGYTF.